This paragraph covers one TCR beta chain sequence. As yet, its antigen is unknown. The source of the sample is a study of EBV T-cell therapy then PD-1 blockade in nasopharyngeal carcinoma. Sequencing was performed with immunoSEQ multiplex PCR; in TCRdb, only in-frame clones are kept and a portion is missing. The sample lists about 20,000 clones; roughly four fifths were seen once. Per germline, CDR1 GTSNPN and CDR2 SVGIG (reference sequence). The V and J ends lost 0 bases and 2 bases respectively, with 15 bases between them. The CDR3 has 16 amino acids. The time point is: 266 days after commencement of treatment, after nivolumab therapy. Treatment described: AdE1-LMPpoly-expanded autologous EBV-specific T-cell therapy followed by anti-PD-1 nivolumab.

The clonotype was recovered from a man aged 40-50 years with nasopharyngeal carcinoma. This chain connects TRBV30 to TRBJ2-3, with a possible D match to TRBD2 (6 bases). Sequenced material: CD8+ T cells from blood, taken at roughly day 250 from a patient whose treatment included autologous EBV-specific T cells and nivolumab. The CDR3 loop is CAWSVPTGGYTDTQYF. Written as DNA, the CDR3 is TGTGCCTGGAGTGTTCCTACCGGGGGATACACAGATACGCAGTATTTT.